The clone carrying this T cell receptor beta chain was seen ten or more times. Its specificity is not known. This beta chain turned up in a library designed for alpha chains; as an off-target read, its abundance says little. The study tagged each TCR cDNA molecule with a unique molecular identifier. MiXCR, run by TCRdb on the 5' RACE reads, gives a single entry per CDR3 protein. This table holds 15,000 to 20,000 distinct CDR3 sequences, 6.2% found once. The time point was: sample taken at primary tumor resection. The input material, whole RNA from tumor, nontumor lung or frozen PBMC, was sequenced unsorted. This sample is drawn from a study of spatial heterogeneity in lung cancer. Study overall: Matched bulk RNA-seq yielded a T cell module score, and TCR transcript counts in tumor regions correlated strongly with that score. Study-level points and caveats: Tumor mutation counts were tracked by expanded intratumoral alpha and beta TCR counts.

Per the germline V gene, CDR1 is SGHNT and CDR2 is YENEEA. Trimming shortened V by 1 base and J by 5 bases, and 14 bases separated the two germline ends. The CDR3 is 15 residues long. The material sequenced was lung tumor tissue, taken at surgery. The origin of this receptor is a male donor with early-stage non-small cell lung cancer. The V gene is TRBV11-3, the J gene TRBJ2-5; D possibly corresponds to TRBD1 (6 bases). Written as DNA, the CDR3 is TGTGCCAGCAGCTTAGGCAGGGGATCTGGGGAGACCCAGTACTTC. Its translation: CASSLGRGSGETQYF. The variable domain in full, completed from reference TRBV11-3 and TRBJ2-5, reads EAGVVQSPRYKIIEKKQPVAFWCNPISGHNTLYWYLQNLGQGPELLIRYENEEAVDDSQLPKDRFSAERLKGVDSTLKIQPAELGDSAVYLCASSLGRGSGETQYFGPGTRLLVL.